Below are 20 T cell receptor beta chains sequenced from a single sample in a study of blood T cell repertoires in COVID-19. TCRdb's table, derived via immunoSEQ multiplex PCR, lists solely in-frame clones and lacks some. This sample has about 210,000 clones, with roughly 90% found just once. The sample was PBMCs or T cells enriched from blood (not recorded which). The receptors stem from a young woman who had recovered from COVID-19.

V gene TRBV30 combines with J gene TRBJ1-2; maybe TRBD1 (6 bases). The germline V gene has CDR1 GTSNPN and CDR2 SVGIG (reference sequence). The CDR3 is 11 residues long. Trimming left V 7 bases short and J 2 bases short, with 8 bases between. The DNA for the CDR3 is TGTGCCTCGGGGACAAACTATGGCTACACCTTC. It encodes CASGTNYGYTF.

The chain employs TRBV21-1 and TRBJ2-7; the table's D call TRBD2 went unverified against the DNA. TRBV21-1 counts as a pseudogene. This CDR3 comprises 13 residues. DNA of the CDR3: TGTGCCAGCTACCGTCCCTTCGGGGTAGAGCAGTACTTC. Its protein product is CASYRPFGVEQYF.

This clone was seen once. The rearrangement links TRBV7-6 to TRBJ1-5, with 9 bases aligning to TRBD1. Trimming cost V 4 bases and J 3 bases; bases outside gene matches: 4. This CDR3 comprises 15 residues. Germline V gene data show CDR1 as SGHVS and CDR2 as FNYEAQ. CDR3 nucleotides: TGTGCCAGCAGCTCCGGGACAGGGCCCAATCAGCCCCAGCATTTT. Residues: CASSSGTGPNQPQHF.

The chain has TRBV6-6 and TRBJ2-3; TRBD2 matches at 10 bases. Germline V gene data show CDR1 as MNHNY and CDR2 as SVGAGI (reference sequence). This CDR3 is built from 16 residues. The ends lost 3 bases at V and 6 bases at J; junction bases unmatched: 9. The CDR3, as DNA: TGTGCCAGCAGTTATAGTAGCGGGGGGTTGGGGGATACGCAGTATTTT. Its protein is CASSYSSGGLGDTQYF.

The CDR3 bases are TGTGCCAGCAGCTTCTGGGAGTACAATGAGCAGTTCTTC. Protein: CASSFWEYNEQFF. This sequence joins TRBV7-9 and TRBJ2-1; D perhaps matches TRBD2 (5 bases). V was pared by 3 bases and J by 4 bases, with 7 bases between. Per the germline V gene, CDR1 is SEHNR and CDR2 is FQNEAQ (reference sequence). The length of the CDR3 is 13 residues.

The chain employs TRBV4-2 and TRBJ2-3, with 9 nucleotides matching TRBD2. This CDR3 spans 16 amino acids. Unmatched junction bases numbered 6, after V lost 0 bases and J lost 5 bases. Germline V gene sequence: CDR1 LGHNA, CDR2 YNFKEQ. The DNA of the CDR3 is TGTGCCAGCAGCCAAGACGCGCGGGGGGGCAGAGATACGCAGTATTTT. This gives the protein CASSQDARGGRDTQYF.

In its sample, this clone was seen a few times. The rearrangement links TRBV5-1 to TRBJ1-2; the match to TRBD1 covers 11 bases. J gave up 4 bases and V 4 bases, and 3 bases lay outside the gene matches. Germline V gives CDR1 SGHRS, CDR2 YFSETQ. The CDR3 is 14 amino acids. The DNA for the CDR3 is TGCGCCAGCAGCATCGGACAGGGGGCCTATGGCTACACCTTC. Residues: CASSIGQGAYGYTF.

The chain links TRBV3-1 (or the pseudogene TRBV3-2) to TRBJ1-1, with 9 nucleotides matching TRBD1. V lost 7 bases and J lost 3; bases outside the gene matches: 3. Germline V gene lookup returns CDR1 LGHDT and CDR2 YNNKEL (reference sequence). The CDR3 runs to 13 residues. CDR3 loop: CASTRQGDTEAFF. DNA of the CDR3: TGTGCCAGCACCCGACAGGGGGACACTGAAGCTTTCTTT.

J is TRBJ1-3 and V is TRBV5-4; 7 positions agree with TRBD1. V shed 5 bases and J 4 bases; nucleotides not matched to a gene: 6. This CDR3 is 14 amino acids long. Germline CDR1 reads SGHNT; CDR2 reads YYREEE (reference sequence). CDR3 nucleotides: TGTGCCAGCAGGGAACAGGGGCTCGGAAACACCATATATTTT. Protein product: CASREQGLGNTIYF.

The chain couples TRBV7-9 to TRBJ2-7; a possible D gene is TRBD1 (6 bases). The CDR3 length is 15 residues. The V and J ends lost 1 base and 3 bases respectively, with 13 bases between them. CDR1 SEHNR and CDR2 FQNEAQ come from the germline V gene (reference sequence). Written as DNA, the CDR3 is TGTGCCAGCAGCTTAGATGCAGGGGCAAACTACGAGCAGTACTTC. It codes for CASSLDAGANYEQYF.

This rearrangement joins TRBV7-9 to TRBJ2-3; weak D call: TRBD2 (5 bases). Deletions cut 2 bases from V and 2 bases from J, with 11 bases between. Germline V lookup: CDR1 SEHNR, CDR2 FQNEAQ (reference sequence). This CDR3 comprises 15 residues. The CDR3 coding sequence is TGTGCCAGCAGCTTACGGCGGGCCGACACAGATACGCAGTATTTT. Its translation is CASSLRRADTDTQYF.

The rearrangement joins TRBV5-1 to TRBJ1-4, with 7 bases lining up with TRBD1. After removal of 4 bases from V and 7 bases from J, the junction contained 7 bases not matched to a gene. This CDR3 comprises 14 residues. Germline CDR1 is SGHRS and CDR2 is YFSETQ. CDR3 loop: CASSVGDSGEKLFF. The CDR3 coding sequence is TGCGCCAGCAGCGTGGGGGACAGCGGTGAAAAACTGTTTTTT. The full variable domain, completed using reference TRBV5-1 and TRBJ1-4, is KAGVTQTPRYLIKTRGQQVTLSCSPISGHRSVSWYQQTPGQGLQFLFEYFSETQRNKGNFPGRFSGRQFSNSRSEMNVSTLELGDSALYLCASSVGDSGEKLFFGSGTQLSVL.

In nucleotides, the CDR3 is TGCGCCAGCAGCGGCCGATGGGACAGGGCAACCGGGGAGCTGTTTTTT. It translates to CASSGRWDRATGELFF. The V and J genes are TRBV5-1 and TRBJ2-2; 9 bases are shared with TRBD1. Germline CDR1 and CDR2: SGHRS and YFSETQ. The ends lost 4 bases at V and 5 bases at J; junction bases unmatched: 9. The CDR3 length is 16 residues. The full variable domain, in which reference TRBV5-1 and TRBJ2-2 provide the parts outside the CDR3, is KAGVTQTPRYLIKTRGQQVTLSCSPISGHRSVSWYQQTPGQGLQFLFEYFSETQRNKGNFPGRFSGRQFSNSRSEMNVSTLELGDSALYLCASSGRWDRATGELFFGEGSRLTVL.

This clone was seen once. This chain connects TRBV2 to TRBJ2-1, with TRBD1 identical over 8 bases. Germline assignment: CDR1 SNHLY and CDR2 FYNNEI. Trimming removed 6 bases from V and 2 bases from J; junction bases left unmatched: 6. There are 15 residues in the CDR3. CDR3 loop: CASSAGGQAYNEQFF. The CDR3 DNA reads TGTGCCAGCAGCGCAGGGGGACAGGCCTACAATGAGCAGTTCTTC.

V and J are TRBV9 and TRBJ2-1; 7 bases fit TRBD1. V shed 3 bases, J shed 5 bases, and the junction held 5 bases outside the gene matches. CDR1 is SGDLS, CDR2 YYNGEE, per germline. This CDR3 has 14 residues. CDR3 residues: CASSAYGTDNEQFF. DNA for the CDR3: TGTGCCAGCAGCGCATACGGGACAGACAATGAGCAGTTCTTC.

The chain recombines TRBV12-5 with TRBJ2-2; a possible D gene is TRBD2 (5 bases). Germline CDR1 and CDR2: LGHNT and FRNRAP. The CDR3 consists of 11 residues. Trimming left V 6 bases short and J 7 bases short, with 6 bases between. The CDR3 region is CASGRGGELFF. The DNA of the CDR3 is TGTGCTAGTGGACGGGGCGGGGAGCTGTTTTTT.

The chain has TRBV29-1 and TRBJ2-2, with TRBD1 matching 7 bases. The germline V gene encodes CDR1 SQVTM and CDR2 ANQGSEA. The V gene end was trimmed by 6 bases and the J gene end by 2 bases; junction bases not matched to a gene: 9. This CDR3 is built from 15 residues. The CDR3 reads CSVRAGTANTGELFF. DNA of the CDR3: TGCAGCGTGCGGGCCGGGACAGCTAACACCGGGGAGCTGTTTTTT.

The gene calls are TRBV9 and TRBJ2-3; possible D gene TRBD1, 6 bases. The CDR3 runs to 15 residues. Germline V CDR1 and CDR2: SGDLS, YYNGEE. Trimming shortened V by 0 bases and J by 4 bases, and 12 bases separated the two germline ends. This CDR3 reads CASSVDQGTADTQYF. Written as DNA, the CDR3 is TGTGCCAGCAGCGTAGACCAGGGGACCGCAGATACGCAGTATTTT.

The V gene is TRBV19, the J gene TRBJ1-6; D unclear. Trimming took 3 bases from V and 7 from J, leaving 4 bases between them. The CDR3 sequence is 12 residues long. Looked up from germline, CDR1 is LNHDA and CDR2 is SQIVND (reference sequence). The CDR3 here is CASSILNSPLHF. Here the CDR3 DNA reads TGTGCCAGTAGTATCTTAAATTCACCCCTCCACTTT.

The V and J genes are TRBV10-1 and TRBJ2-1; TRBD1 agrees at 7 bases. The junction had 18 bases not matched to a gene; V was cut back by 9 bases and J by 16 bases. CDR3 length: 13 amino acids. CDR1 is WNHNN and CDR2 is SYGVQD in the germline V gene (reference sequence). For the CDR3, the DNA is TGCGCCAGAAGAGGGGGAAACCGGGACAGCGAATTCTTC. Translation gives CARRGGNRDSEFF.